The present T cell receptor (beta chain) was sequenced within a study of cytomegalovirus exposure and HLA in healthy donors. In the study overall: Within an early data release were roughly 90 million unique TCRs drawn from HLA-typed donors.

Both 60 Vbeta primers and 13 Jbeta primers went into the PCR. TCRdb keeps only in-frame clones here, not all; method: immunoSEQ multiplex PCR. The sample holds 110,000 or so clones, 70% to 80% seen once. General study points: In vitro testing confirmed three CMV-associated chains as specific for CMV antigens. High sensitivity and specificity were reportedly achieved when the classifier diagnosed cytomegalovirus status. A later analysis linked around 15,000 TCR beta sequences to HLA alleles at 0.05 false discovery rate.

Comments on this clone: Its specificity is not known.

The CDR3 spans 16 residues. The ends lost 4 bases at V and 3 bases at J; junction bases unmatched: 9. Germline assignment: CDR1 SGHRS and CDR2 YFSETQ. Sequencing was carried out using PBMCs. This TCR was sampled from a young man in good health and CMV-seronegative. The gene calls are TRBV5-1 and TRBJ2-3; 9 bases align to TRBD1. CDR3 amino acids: CASSLGFGTGTDTQYF. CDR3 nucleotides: TGCGCCAGCAGCCTGGGTTTTGGGACAGGGACAGATACGCAGTATTTT.